This entry lists 19 T cell receptor beta chains sequenced from one sample in a study of glioma-infiltrating T cells. TCR alpha and beta CDR3 regions were amplified from RNA using iRepertoire nested multiplex PCR. TCRdb reprocessed the multiplex PCR reads via MiXCR and lists one record per CDR3 protein. The sample carries around 100,000 distinct CDR3 sequences, about 30% recorded once. Sequenced sample: glioma tissue, nonneoplastic brain tissue, or PBMCs (not recorded which). The receptors shown here come from a human donor with low-grade glioma or glioblastoma, undergoing nonglioma brain surgery, or in good health (not recorded which).

Ten or more counts support this clonotype. The chain recombines TRBV27 with TRBJ2-2; D gene ambiguous. The CDR3 extends over 13 amino acids. Germline values: CDR1 MNHEY, CDR2 SMNVEV (reference sequence). The V end was cut by 3 bases, the J end by 6 bases, with 8 bases between. The CDR3 DNA reads TGTGCCAGCAGTTTTACTATGGCCGGGGAGCTGTTTTTT. This sequence encodes CASSFTMAGELFF.

This clonotype was found a few times. The J gene is TRBJ1-2, the V gene TRBV10-3, with a possible D match to TRBD1 (6 bases). Germline CDR1 and CDR2: ENHRY and SYGVKD. Trimming cost V 10 bases and J 4 bases, with 22 bases left between them. The CDR3 sequence is 15 residues long. The CDR3 DNA is TGTGCCACCACCAAAGATTCAGGGGTGGCCTATGGCTACACCTTC. This translates into CATTKDSGVAYGYTF.

This clonotype was observed many times. The rearrangement uses TRBV6-4 and TRBJ1-2; TRBD1 matches at 7 bases. After removal of 7 bases from V and 5 bases from J, the junction contained 1 base not matched to a gene. The CDR3 consists of 11 residues. CDR1 is MRHNA, CDR2 SNTAGT, per germline. The CDR3: CASKGQYGYTF. The CDR3 nucleotides are TGTGCCAGCAAGGGACAGTATGGCTACACCTTC.

This clonotype came up a few times. The chain joins TRBV12-3 or TRBV12-4 to TRBJ2-3; TRBD2 agrees at 10 bases. The trim removed 6 bases at V and 2 bases at J, leaving 14 bases unmatched. This CDR3 spans 18 amino acids. The CDR3 nucleotides are TGTGCCAGCAGCCATCCGAAGCGGGGGGGAATACACACAGATACGCAGTATTTT. Translated, it gives CASSHPKRGGIHTDTQYF.

This clonotype was counted at least ten times. The gene calls are TRBV7-6 and TRBJ2-3; D is undetermined. The CDR3 sequence is 14 residues long. V lost 1 base to trimming and J lost 4 bases, with 9 bases between them. Germline V gene lookup returns CDR1 SGHVS and CDR2 FNYEAQ. The CDR3 sequence is CASSLVLSPDTQYF. The DNA for the CDR3 is TGTGCCAGCAGCTTAGTTTTATCGCCAGATACGCAGTATTTT.

Of note for this clonotype: A much larger clone is a single base away; this may be a read error. The rearrangement links TRBV20-1 to TRBJ2-1; 9 bases align to TRBD2. J was trimmed by 2 bases and V by 2 bases; bases with no gene match: 7. Germline CDR1 is DFQATT and CDR2 is SNEGSKA (reference sequence). CDR3 size: 16 residues. The CDR3, as DNA: TGCAGTGCTAGACGTAAAATAGCGGGGGCCTACAATGAGCAGTTCTTC. Translated: CSARRKIAGAYNEQFF.

At least ten counts were recorded for this clonotype. The chain uses TRBV7-2 and TRBJ2-2, with D maybe TRBD1 (6 bases). The germline V gene encodes CDR1 SGHTA and CDR2 FQGNSA. The CDR3 is 15 amino acids. Trimming pared 1 base from V and 5 bases from J, leaving 11 bases between. The CDR3 DNA follows: TGTGCCAGCAGCTTAGAGTGGGGGCGAACCGGGGAGCTGTTTTTT. Encoded protein: CASSLEWGRTGELFF.

Worth noting for this clonotype: A read error may be the cause here, since a much bigger clone is one base away. The chain is built from TRBV7-3 and TRBJ2-2; D possibly corresponds to TRBD1 (6 bases). Trimming removed 5 bases at V and 9 bases at J, with 16 bases between. The CDR3 is 14 amino acids. Germline CDR1 and CDR2: SGHTA and FQGTGA. CDR3 coding DNA: TGTGCCAGCAGCCATAGGCAGGGGATAAGGGAGCTGTTTTTT. Translation gives CASSHRQGIRELFF.

This clonotype was detected many times. The rearrangement joins TRBV20-1 to TRBJ1-2, with a possible D match to TRBD1 (6 bases). The V end lost 0 bases, the J end lost 5 bases, and 13 bases lay between the germline ends. The V gene's germline CDR1 is DFQATT and CDR2 SNEGSKA (reference sequence). The CDR3 contains 14 residues. In nucleotides, the CDR3 is TGCAGTGCTAGAGATCGTGGCAGGGGTTATGGCTACACCTTC. This gives the protein CSARDRGRGYGYTF.

This clonotype has ten or more counts. The chain links TRBV6-2 or TRBV6-3 to TRBJ2-7; the match to TRBD1 covers 9 bases. Per the germline V gene, CDR1 is MNHEY and CDR2 is SVGEGT. The length of the CDR3 is 12 residues. After removal of 7 bases from V and 8 bases from J, the junction contained 6 bases not matched to a gene. CDR3 nucleotide sequence: TGTGCCAGCACACAGGGGGCTTTCAAGCAGTACTTC. Encoded protein: CASTQGAFKQYF.

This clonotype was picked up a small number of times. This rearrangement joins TRBV19 to TRBJ1-1; D might be TRBD1 (5 bases). CDR1 and CDR2 from the germline V gene are LNHDA and SQIVND (reference sequence). The length of the CDR3 is 13 residues. The V end was cut by 10 bases, the J end by 2 bases, with 14 bases between. The CDR3 loop reads CATGTRGNTEAFF. The CDR3 bases are TGTGCCACCGGGACCCGGGGAAACACTGAAGCTTTCTTT.

This clonotype was recorded many times. J is TRBJ1-2 and V is TRBV3-1; 7 bases align to TRBD1. V dropped 1 base and J dropped 9; count of bases not matched to a gene: 11. This CDR3 is built from 15 residues. Looked up from germline, CDR1 is LGHDT and CDR2 is YNNKEL (reference sequence). CDR3 nucleotides: TGTGCCAGCAGCCAAGGAGGACACAGGGGTGATAGCTACACCTTC. This translates into CASSQGGHRGDSYTF.

The chain is built from TRBV7-2 and TRBJ2-5; D remains ambiguous. V shed 9 bases and J shed 5 bases, with 4 bases lying between them. The CDR3 is 9 amino acids. Germline CDR1 is SGHTA and CDR2 is FQGNSA. CDR3 coding DNA: TGTGCCAGGGGGGAGACCCAGTACTTC. Its protein product is CARGETQYF.

This clonotype was seen ten or more times. The chain uses TRBV27 and TRBJ2-7, with TRBD2 identical over 11 bases. Germline loops: CDR1 MNHEY, CDR2 SMNVEV (reference sequence). V was clipped by 1 base and J by 3 bases; unmatched bases: 2. The CDR3 covers 15 residues. CDR3 region: CASSLLLAGGYEQYF. The CDR3 region has the DNA TGTGCCAGCAGTTTATTGCTAGCGGGGGGCTACGAGCAGTACTTC.

Comments on this clonotype: With a much larger clone just one base away, this may be a read error. The chain joins TRBV6-1 to TRBJ2-5; tentatively, D is TRBD1 (5 bases). Germline CDR1 and CDR2: MNHNS and SASEGT. Trimming took 8 bases from V and 2 from J, leaving 9 bases between them. This CDR3 is 12 amino acids long. In DNA form, the CDR3 reads TGTGCCAGCGATAGACAGCAAGAGACCCAGTACTTC. Encoded protein: CASDRQQETQYF.

In the case of this clonotype: This could be a read error, since a much larger clone is one nucleotide away. The V and J genes are TRBV18 and TRBJ2-7; 10 bases are a match to TRBD2. This CDR3 is built from 16 residues. V lost 3 bases and J lost 7; bases outside the gene matches: 12. CDR1 and CDR2 from the germline V gene are KGHSH and LQKENI. The CDR3 DNA reads as TGTGCCAGCTCACCCAGCCTAGCGGGGGACTACAATGAGCAGTACTTC. It specifies CASSPSLAGDYNEQYF.

In DNA, the CDR3 is TGCGCCAGCAGCCAAGATGGTGCGGCGCTCCTGGGGACTGAAGCTTTCTTT. Its translation: CASSQDGAALLGTEAFF. The chain joins TRBV4-1 to TRBJ1-1; D unclear. Trimming left V 0 bases short and J 5 bases short, with 19 bases between. This CDR3 contains 17 residues. Germline V gives CDR1 MGHRA, CDR2 YSYEKL.

This clonotype showed up many times. V gene TRBV6-1 combines with J gene TRBJ1-3; no reliable D call. The ends were cut back, 7 bases at V and 0 bases at J, with 10 bases in the middle. CDR3 size: 14 residues. Germline V gene sequence: CDR1 MNHNS, CDR2 SASEGT. CDR3 coding DNA: TGTGCCAGCATACGGGATTCCTCTGGAAACACCATATATTTT. This encodes CASIRDSSGNTIYF.

There are a few counts of this clonotype. The chain combines TRBV19 with TRBJ2-1; 9 nucleotides align to TRBD1. Germline V gene sequence: CDR1 LNHDA, CDR2 SQIVND (reference sequence). The V gene end was trimmed by 3 bases and the J gene end by 9 bases; junction bases not matched to a gene: 9. The CDR3 extends over 15 amino acids. The CDR3 DNA is TGTGCCAGTAGTATGGGGACAGGGCCACTCGGTGAGCAGTTCTTC. It specifies CASSMGTGPLGEQFF. The full variable domain, with the rest looked up from reference TRBV19 and TRBJ2-1, is DGGITQSPKYLFRKEGQNVTLSCEQNLNHDAMYWYRQDPGQGLRLIYYSQIVNDFQKGDIAEGYSVSREKKESFPLTVTSAQKNPTAFYLCASSMGTGPLGEQFFGPGTRLTVL.